This T cell receptor (beta chain) stems from a study of early T cells in non-severe SARS-CoV-2 infection. The CDR3 runs to 16 residues. CDR1 SGHTA and CDR2 FQGNSA come from the germline V gene. Trimming took 1 base from V and 7 from J; bases not matched to a gene: 8. This clonotype occurred a few times. Unique molecular identifiers were added to individual cDNA molecules. TCRdb itself ran the 5' RACE reads through MiXCR, one entry per CDR3 protein. The sample has over 35,000 distinct CDR3 sequences; roughly 6.1% are singletons. The sequence was collected from an adult who was a healthcare worker with PCR-confirmed SARS-CoV-2 infection or an uninfected control (not recorded which). V is TRBV7-2 and J is TRBJ2-4; TRBD1 matches at 9 bases. The sequencing here drew on whole blood, taken at baseline. The CDR3 bases are TGTGCCAGCAGCTTAGGGGGACAGGGAGTTGATAACATTCAGTACTTC. Translated: CASSLGGQGVDNIQYF. Full variable domain (rest looked up from reference TRBV7-2 and TRBJ2-4): GAGVSQSPSNKVTEKGKDVELRCDPISGHTALYWYRQSLGQGLEFLIYFQGNSAPDKSGLPSDRFSAERTGGSVSTLTIQRTQQEDSAVYLCASSLGGQGVDNIQYFGAGTRLSVL.